There are many counts of the clone carrying this T cell receptor beta chain. TCRdb independently ran MiXCR on the PCR reads; one entry per CDR3 protein. The data hold some 320,000 distinct CDR3 sequences, with 20% to 25% observed a single time. The data belong to a study of molecular identifiers for immune sequencing clone quantification. The CDR3 extends over 16 amino acids. The V gene's germline CDR1 is SNHLY and CDR2 FYNNEI. After removal of 6 bases from V and 3 bases from J, the junction contained 9 bases not matched to a gene. Sequencing was carried out using naive CD8+ T cells from blood, with Jurkat cell RNA spiked in. The subset here: FACS-sorted CD8+CD4-CCR7+CD45RA+ naive T cells. The chain is built from TRBV2 and TRBJ2-2, with 8 bases aligning to TRBD1. The TCR sequence derives from a human donor in good health. Some libraries in this study had Jurkat cell RNA spiked in. The CDR3 DNA is TGTGCCAGCAGGAAAAGGGGACAGGCTTACACCGGGGAGCTGTTTTTT. Translation gives CASRKRGQAYTGELFF.